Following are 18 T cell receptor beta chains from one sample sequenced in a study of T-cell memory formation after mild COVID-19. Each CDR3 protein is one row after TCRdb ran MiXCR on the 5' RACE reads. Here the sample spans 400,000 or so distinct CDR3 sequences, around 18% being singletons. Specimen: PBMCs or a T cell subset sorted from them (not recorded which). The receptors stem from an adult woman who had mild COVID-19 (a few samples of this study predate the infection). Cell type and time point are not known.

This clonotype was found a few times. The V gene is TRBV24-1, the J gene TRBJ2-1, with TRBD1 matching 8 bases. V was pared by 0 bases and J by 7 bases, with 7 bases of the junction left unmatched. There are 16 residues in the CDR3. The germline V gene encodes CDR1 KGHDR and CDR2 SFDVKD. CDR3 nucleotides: TGTGCCACCAGTGATTTGGGACAGGGAAACAGTAATGAGCAGTTCTTC. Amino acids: CATSDLGQGNSNEQFF.

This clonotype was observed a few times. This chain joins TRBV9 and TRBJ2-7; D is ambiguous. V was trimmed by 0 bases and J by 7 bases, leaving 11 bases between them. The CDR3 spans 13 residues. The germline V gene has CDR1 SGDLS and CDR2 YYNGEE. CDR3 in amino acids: CASSVAQKSEQYF. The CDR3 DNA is TGTGCCAGCAGCGTAGCTCAGAAATCTGAGCAGTACTTC.

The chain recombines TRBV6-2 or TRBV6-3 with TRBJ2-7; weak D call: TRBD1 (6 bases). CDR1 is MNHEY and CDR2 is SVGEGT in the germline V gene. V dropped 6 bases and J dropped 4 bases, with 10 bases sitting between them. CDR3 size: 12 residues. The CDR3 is CASSHQGYEQYF. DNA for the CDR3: TGTGCCAGCAGCCACCAGGGGTACGAGCAGTACTTC.

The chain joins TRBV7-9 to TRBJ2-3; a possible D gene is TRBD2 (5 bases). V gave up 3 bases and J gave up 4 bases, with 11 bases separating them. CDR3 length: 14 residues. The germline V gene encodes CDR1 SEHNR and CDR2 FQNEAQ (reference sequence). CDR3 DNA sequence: TGTGCCAGCAGCTTGATGCTAGCCTCAGATACGCAGTATTTT. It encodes CASSLMLASDTQYF.

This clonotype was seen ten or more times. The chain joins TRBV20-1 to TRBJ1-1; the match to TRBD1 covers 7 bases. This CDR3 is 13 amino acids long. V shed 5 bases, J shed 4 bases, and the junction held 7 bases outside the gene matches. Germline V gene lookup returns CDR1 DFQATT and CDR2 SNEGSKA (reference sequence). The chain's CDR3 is CSALRPGGTEAFF. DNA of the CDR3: TGCAGTGCTCTCCGGCCAGGGGGCACTGAAGCTTTCTTT.

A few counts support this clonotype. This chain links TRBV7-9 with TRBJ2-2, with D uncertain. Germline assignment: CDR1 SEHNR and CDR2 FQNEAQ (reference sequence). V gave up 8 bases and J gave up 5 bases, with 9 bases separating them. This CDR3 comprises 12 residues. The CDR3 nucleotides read TGTGCCAGCCGTTCTGGGACCGGGGAGCTGTTTTTT. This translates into CASRSGTGELFF. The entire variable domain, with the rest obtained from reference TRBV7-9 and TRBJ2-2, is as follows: DTGVSQNPRHKITKRGQNVTFRCDPISEHNRLYWYRQTLGQGPEFLTYFQNEAQLEKSRLLSDRFSAERPKGSFSTLEIQRTEQGDSAMYLCASRSGTGELFFGEGSRLTVL.

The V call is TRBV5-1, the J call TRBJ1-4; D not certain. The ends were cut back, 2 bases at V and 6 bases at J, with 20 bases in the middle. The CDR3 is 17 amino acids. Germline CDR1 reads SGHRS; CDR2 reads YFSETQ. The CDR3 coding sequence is TGCGCCAGCAGCTTCGGTCGGCACTCGAACAAGGATGAAAAACTGTTTTTT. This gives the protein CASSFGRHSNKDEKLFF.

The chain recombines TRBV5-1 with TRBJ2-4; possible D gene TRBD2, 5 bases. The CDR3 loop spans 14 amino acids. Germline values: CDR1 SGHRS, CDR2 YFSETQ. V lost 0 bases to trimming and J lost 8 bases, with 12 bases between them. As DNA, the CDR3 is TGCGCCAGCAGCTTGGCCGAGGGTAGGGACATTCAGTACTTC. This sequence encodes CASSLAEGRDIQYF.

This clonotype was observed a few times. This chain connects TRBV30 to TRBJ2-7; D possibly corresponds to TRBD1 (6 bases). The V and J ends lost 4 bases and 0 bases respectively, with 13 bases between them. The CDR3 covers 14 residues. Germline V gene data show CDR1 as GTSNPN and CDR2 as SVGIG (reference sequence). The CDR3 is CAWKVGRGSYEQYF. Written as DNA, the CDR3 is TGTGCCTGGAAGGTAGGCAGGGGCTCCTACGAGCAGTACTTC.

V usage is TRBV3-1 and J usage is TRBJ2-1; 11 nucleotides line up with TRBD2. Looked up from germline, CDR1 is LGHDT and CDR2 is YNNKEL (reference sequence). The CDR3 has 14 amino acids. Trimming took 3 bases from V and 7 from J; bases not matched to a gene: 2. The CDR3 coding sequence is TGTGCCAGCAGCCATCTAGCGGGGGGAAATGAGCAGTTCTTC. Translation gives CASSHLAGGNEQFF.

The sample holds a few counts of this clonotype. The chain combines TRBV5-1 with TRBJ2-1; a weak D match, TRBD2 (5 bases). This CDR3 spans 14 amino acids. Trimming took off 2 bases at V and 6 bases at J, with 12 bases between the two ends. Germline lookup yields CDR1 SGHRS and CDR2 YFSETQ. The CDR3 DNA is TGCGCCAGCAGCTTTGAGCCCGCGGGCAATGAGCAGTTCTTC. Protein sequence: CASSFEPAGNEQFF.

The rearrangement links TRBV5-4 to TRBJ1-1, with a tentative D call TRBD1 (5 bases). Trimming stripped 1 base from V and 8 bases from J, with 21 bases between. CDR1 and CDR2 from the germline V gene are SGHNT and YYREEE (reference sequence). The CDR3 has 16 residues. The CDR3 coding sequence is TGTGCCAGCAGCTTGAAGGGACGGTCGAGACTTCAGGAAGCTTTCTTT. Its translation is CASSLKGRSRLQEAFF.

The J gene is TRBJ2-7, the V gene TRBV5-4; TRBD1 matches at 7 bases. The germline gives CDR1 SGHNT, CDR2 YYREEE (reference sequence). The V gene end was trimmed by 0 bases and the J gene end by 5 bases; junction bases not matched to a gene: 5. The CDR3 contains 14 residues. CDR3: CASSLAQGFDEQYF. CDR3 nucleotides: TGTGCCAGCAGCTTGGCACAGGGGTTCGACGAGCAGTACTTC.

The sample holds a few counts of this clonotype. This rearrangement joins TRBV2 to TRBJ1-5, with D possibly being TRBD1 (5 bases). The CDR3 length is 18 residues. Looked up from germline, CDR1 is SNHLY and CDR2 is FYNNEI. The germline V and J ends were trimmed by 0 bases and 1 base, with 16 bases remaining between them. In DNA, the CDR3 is TGTGCCAGCAGTGAAGCGCCTGGGGGTCGATTCAGCAATCAGCCCCAGCATTTT. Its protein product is CASSEAPGGRFSNQPQHF.

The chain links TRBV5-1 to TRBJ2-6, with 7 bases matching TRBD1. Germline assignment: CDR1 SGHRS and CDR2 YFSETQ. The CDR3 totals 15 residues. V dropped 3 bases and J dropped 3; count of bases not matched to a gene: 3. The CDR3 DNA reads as TGCGCCAGCAGCTGGGACAGCGGTGGGGCCAACGTCCTGACTTTC. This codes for CASSWDSGGANVLTF. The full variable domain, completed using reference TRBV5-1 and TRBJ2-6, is KAGVTQTPRYLIKTRGQQVTLSCSPISGHRSVSWYQQTPGQGLQFLFEYFSETQRNKGNFPGRFSGRQFSNSRSEMNVSTLELGDSALYLCASSWDSGGANVLTFGAGSRLTVL.

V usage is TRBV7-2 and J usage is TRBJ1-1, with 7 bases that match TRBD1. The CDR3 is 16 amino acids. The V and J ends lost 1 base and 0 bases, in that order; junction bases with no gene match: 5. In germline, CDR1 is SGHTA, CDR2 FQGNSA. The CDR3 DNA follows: TGTGCCAGCAGCTTAGGGACAGGTCTTATGAACACTGAAGCTTTCTTT. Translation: CASSLGTGLMNTEAFF.

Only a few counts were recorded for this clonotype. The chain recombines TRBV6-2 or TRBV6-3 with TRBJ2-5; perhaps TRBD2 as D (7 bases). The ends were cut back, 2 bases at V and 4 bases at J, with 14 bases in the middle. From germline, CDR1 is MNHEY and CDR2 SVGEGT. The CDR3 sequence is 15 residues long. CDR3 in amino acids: CASSYPQGGGETQYF. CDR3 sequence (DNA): TGTGCCAGCAGTTACCCCCAGGGAGGGGGAGAGACCCAGTACTTC.

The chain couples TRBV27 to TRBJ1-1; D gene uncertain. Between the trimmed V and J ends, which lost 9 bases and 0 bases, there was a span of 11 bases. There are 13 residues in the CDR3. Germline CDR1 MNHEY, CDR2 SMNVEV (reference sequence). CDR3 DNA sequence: TGTGCCAGTTTCACGGCGATGAACACTGAAGCTTTCTTT. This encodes CASFTAMNTEAFF.